These T cell receptor beta chains were read from a single sample in a study of T cell responses to AZD1222 COVID-19 vaccine. Sequencing was performed with immunoSEQ multiplex PCR; in TCRdb, only in-frame clones are kept and a portion is missing. Of some 140,000 clones detected, roughly 93% appear once; the ten largest clones hold roughly 5.6%. Source: peripheral blood, taken on day 0 of AZD1222 vaccination. Every receptor here comes from an adult in good health. Each CDR3 is given with its conserved first and last residue. Each record gives: CDR3 protein, CDR3 DNA, V gene, D gene, J gene, clone size. The D gene is left open where the match is weak. Clone size is given for some rows only: seen once, a few or many times, or a class if the clone is expanded.

CASSLGRGSLGGYTF TGTGCCAGCAGCTTAGGTCGCGGTTCTCTAGGGGGCTACACCTTC TRBV7-9 . TRBJ1-2 .
CASSLRDRGETQYF TGTGCCAGCAGTCTTCGGGACAGGGGGGAGACCCAGTACTTC TRBV27 TRBD1 TRBJ2-5 .
CASSGPNRHNSPLHF TGTGCCAGCAGTGGCCCGAACAGGCATAATTCACCCCTCCACTTT TRBV2 . TRBJ1-6 .
CASSQDPGGLAGLNTGELFF TGTGCCAGCAGCCAAGATCCGGGGGGACTAGCGGGGTTGAACACCGGGGAGCTGTTTTTT TRBV4-2 TRBD2 TRBJ2-2 .
CASSPVILQGATGNEQFF TGTGCCAGCAGCCCCGTCATCCTACAGGGGGCGACGGGGAATGAGCAGTTCTTC TRBV7-2 TRBD1 TRBJ2-1 once
CASSPGTDYEQYF TGTGCCAGCAGCCCCGGGACAGACTACGAGCAGTACTTC TRBV6-5 TRBD1 TRBJ2-7 .
CASSPRDSLTSYNSPLHF TGTGCCAGCAGCCCCCGAGACAGCCTAACCTCCTATAATTCACCCCTCCACTTT TRBV9 . TRBJ1-6 .
CASSLGLAGQETQYF TGTGCCAGCAGCCTCGGACTAGCGGGTCAAGAGACCCAGTACTTC TRBV7-2 TRBD2 TRBJ2-5 .
CAISDDRPNSPLHF TGTGCCATCAGTGATGACAGGCCCAATTCACCCCTCCACTTT TRBV10-3 . TRBJ1-6 .
CASSPGSPLHF TGTGCCAGCAGCCCCGGATCACCCCTCCACTTT TRBV11-2 . TRBJ1-6 .
CASKSGTYNEQFF TGTGCCAGCAAATCGGGTACCTACAATGAGCAGTTCTTC TRBV27 . TRBJ2-1 .
CASSEARDSFGTNEKLFF TGTGCCAGCAGTGAAGCGCGGGACAGTTTCGGAACTAATGAAAAACTGTTTTTT TRBV6-1 TRBD1 TRBJ1-4 .
CASSPLGGSEETQYF TGTGCCAGCAGCCCCCTCGGCGGGAGTGAGGAGACCCAGTACTTC TRBV7-2 TRBD2 TRBJ2-5 .
CASSVRSGNTEAFF TGTGCCAGCAGCGTGAGGTCGGGGAACACTGAAGCTTTCTTT TRBV5-4 . TRBJ1-1 once
CASRTGGRETQYF TGTGCCAGCAGGACAGGGGGTAGGGAGACCCAGTACTTC TRBV12-3/TRBV12-4 TRBD1 TRBJ2-5 .
CASSLDTNTEAFF TGTGCCAGCAGTTTAGACACGAACACTGAAGCTTTCTTT TRBV12-3/TRBV12-4 . TRBJ1-1 .
CASSQAVGVREETQYF TGCGCCAGCAGCCAAGCCGTAGGGGTCAGGGAAGAGACCCAGTACTTC TRBV4-1 . TRBJ2-5 .
CASSLAGQLNTEAFF TGCGCCAGCAGCTTGGCCGGTCAGTTGAACACTGAAGCTTTCTTT TRBV5-1 . TRBJ1-1 once
CASSDGLGMGEQYF TGTGCCAGCAGTGATGGACTGGGGATGGGCGAGCAGTACTTC TRBV6-1 . TRBJ2-7 .
CASSQDRGSRQPQHF TGCGCCAGCAGCCAAGATAGAGGGTCGAGGCAGCCCCAGCATTTT TRBV4-3 . TRBJ1-5 .
CASSRDRAYTF TGTGCCAGCAGCCGAGACAGGGCCTACACCTTC TRBV12-3/TRBV12-4 TRBD1 TRBJ1-2 .
CSAGRQEAFF TGCAGTGCAGGCCGGCAGGAAGCTTTCTTT TRBV20-1 . TRBJ1-1 .
CAWSGSGRYEQYF TGTGCCTGGAGTGGAAGCGGGAGATACGAGCAGTACTTC TRBV30 TRBD2 TRBJ2-7 .